The T cell receptor beta chain described here comes from a study of blood T cell repertoires in COVID-19. The overall study: Acute-phase and convalescent COVID-19 samples originated in the United States, Italy and Spain. Sources were T cells, B-cell-depleted T cells, or PBMCs; the material itself was cDNA or gDNA.

Germline V gene data show CDR1 as LGHDT and CDR2 as YNNKEL (reference sequence). This CDR3 is built from 12 residues. Between the trimmed V and J ends, which lost 3 bases and 6 bases, there was a span of 7 bases. Authors' processing steps: Using reference gene primer amplification, nucleated cell counts were estimated. Measured with immunoSEQ multiplex PCR; TCRdb has only the in-frame clones, and not every one. V, J and clone size reflect that table, while D and trimming were determined from the DNA. The table shows about 50,000 clones, with 86% occurring only once. Sequenced: peripheral blood. J is TRBJ2-3 and V is TRBV3-1 (or the pseudogene TRBV3-2); D gene ambiguous. The TCR comes from an elderly man with active COVID-19. The CDR3 here is CASSHRVDTQYF. CDR3 sequence (DNA): TGTGCCAGCAGCCACCGGGTTGATACGCAGTATTTT.